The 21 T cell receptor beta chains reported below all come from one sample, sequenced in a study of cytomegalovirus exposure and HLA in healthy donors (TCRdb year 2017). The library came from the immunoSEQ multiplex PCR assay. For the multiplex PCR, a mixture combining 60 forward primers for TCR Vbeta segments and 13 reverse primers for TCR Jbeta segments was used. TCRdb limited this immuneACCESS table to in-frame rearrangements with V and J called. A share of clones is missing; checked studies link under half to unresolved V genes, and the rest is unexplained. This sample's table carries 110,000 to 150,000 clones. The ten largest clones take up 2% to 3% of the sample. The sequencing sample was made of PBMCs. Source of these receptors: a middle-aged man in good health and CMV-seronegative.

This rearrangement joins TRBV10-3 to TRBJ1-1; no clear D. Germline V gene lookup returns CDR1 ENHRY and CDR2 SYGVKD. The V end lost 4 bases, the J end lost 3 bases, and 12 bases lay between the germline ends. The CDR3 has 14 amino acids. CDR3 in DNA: TGTGCCATCAGTGTCAGAGGGCCGGACACTGAAGCTTTCTTT. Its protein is CAISVRGPDTEAFF.

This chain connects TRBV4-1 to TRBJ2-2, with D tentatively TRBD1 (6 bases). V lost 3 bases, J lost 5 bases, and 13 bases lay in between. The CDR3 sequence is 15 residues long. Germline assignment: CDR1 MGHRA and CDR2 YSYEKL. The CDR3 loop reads CASSQRQEGTGELFF. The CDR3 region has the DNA TGCGCCAGCAGCCAGCGACAGGAAGGGACCGGGGAGCTGTTTTTT.

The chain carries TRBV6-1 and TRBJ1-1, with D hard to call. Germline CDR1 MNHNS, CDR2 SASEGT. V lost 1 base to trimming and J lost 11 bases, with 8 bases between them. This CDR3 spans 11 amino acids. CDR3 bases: TGTGCCAGCAGTGAAGTGGCGAGGGCTTTCTTT. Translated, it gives CASSEVARAFF.

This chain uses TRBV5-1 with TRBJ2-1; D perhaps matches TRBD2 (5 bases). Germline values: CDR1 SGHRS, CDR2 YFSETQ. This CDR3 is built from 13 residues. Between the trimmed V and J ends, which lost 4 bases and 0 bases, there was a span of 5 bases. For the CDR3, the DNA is TGCGCCAGCAGCGAGGGCTCCTACAATGAGCAGTTCTTC. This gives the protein CASSEGSYNEQFF.

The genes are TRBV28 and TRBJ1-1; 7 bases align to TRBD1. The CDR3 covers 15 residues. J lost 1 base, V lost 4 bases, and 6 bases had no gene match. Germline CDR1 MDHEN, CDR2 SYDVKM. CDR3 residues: CASSSHRGPNTEAFF. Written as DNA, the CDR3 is TGTGCCAGCAGTTCCCACAGGGGTCCGAACACTGAAGCTTTCTTT.

The CDR3 spells CASSLGSGAYEQYF. CDR3 nucleotides: TGTGCCAGCAGCTTAGGAAGCGGGGCCTACGAGCAGTACTTC. V is TRBV11-2 and J is TRBJ2-7, with 7 bases matching TRBD2. The CDR3 consists of 14 residues. The J segment lost 2 bases and the V segment lost 1 base, leaving 2 bases of the junction unmatched. Germline assignment: CDR1 SGHAT and CDR2 FQNNGV.

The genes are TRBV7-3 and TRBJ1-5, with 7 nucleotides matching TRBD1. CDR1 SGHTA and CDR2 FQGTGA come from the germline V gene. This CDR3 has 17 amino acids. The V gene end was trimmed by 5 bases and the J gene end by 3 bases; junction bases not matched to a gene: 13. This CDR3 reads CASSLRQGGQSNQPQHF. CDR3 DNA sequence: TGTGCCAGCAGCCTCCGACAGGGAGGTCAGTCCAATCAGCCCCAGCATTTT.

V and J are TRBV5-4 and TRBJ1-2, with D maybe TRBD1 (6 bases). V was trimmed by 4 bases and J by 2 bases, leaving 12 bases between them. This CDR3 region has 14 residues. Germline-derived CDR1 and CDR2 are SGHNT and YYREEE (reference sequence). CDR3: CASSGGQSNYGYTF. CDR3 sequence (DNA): TGTGCCAGCAGCGGCGGACAGTCCAACTATGGCTACACCTTC.

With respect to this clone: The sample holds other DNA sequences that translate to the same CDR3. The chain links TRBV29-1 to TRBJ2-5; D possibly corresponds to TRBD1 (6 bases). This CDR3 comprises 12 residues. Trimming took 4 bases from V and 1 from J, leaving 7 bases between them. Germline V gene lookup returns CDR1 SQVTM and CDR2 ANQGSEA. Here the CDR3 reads CSVGGGQETQYF. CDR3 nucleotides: TGCAGCGTTGGAGGGGGCCAAGAGACCCAGTACTTC.

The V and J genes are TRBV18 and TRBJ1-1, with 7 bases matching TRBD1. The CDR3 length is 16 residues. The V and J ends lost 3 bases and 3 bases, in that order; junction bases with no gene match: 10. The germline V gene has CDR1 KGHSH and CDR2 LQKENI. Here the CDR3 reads CASSPSTDRAHTEAFF. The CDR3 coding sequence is TGTGCCAGCTCACCTTCCACCGACAGGGCCCACACTGAAGCTTTCTTT.

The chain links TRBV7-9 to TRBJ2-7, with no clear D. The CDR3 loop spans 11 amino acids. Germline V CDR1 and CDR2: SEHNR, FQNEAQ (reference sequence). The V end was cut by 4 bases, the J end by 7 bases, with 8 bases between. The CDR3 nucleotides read TGTGCCAGCAGCTCCGCCGGTGAGCAGTACTTC. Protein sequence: CASSSAGEQYF.

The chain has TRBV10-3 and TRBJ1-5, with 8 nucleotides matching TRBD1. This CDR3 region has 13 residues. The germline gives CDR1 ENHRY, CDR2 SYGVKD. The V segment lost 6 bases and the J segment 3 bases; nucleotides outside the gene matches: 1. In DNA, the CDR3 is TGTGCCATCAGGGGACAGGACAATCAGCCCCAGCATTTT. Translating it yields CAIRGQDNQPQHF.

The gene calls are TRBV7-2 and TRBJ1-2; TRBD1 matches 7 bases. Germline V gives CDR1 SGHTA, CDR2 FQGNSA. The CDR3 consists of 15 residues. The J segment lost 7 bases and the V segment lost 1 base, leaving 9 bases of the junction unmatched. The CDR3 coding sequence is TGTGCCAGCAGCTTAGGGTCTACAGGGGATCGTGGCTACACCTTC. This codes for CASSLGSTGDRGYTF.

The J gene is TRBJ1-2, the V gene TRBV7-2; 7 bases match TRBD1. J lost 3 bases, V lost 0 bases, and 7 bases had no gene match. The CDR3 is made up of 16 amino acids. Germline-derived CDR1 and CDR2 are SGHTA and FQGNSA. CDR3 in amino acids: CASSLAPQGTYYGYTF. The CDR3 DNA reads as TGTGCCAGCAGCTTAGCCCCACAGGGGACATACTATGGCTACACCTTC.

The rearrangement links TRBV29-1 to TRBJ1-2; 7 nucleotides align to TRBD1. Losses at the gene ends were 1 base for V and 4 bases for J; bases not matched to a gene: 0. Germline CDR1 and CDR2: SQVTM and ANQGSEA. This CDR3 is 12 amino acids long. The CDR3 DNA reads TGCAGCGTTGAAGGACAGGGCTATGGCTACACCTTC. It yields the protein CSVEGQGYGYTF.

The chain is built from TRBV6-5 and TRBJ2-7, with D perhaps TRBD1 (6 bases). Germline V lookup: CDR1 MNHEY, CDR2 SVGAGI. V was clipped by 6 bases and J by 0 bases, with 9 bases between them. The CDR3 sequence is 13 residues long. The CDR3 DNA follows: TGTGCCAGCAGAACGACAGGCTCCTACGAGCAGTACTTC. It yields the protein CASRTTGSYEQYF.

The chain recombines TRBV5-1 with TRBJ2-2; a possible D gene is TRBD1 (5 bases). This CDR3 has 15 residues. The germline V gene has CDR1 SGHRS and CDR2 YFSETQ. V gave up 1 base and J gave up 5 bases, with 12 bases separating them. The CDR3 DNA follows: TGCGCCAGCAGCTTGACCAGGGTTGGTACCGGGGAGCTGTTTTTT. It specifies CASSLTRVGTGELFF.

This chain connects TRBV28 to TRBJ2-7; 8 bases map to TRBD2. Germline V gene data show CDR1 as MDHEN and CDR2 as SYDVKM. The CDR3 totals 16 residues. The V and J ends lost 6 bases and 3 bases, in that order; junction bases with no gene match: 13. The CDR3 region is CASSTVRGGRSYEQYF. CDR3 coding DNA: TGTGCCAGCAGCACCGTTCGGGGGGGCCGTAGCTACGAGCAGTACTTC.

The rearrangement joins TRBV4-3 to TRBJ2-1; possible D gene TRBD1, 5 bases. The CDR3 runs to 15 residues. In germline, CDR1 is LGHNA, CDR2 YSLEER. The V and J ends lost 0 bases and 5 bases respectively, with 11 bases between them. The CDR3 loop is CASSQEGAANNEQFF. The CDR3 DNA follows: TGCGCCAGCAGCCAAGAAGGGGCGGCTAACAATGAGCAGTTCTTC.

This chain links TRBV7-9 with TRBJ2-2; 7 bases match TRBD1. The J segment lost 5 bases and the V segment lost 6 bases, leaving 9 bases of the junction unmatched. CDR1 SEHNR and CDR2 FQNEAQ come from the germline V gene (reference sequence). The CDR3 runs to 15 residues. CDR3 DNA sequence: TGTGCCAGCAGGCCTGGACAGGCCGGAACCGGGGAGCTGTTTTTT. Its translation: CASRPGQAGTGELFF.

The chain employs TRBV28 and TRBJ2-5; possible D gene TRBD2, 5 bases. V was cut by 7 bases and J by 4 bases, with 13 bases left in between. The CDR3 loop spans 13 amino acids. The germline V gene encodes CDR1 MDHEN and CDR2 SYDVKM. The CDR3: CASTEGGVETQYF. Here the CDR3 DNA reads TGTGCCAGCACCGAAGGAGGCGTAGAGACCCAGTACTTC.